The T cell receptor (beta chain) described here comes from a study of CD8 T cells in ankylosing spondylitis. General study findings and limits: Matched synovial fluid from ankylosing spondylitis patients was reported to be enriched for disease-linked clones. Seven to nine highly homologous variants made up a TCR beta motif that seemed to typify ankylosing spondylitis blood. Earlier literature documents some of the motif variants in reactive arthritis synovial fluid and blood. CD8+ by phenotype, disease-linked clones were relatively rare in peripheral blood.

As to this clonotype: Its matching antigen is unknown.

V was pared by 1 base and J by 7 bases, with 11 bases between. The CDR3 sequence is 14 residues long. Using quantitative 5'-RACE with molecular barcodes, the authors made TCR beta libraries. TCRdb re-called the 5' RACE reads with MiXCR, one entry per CDR3 protein. The table lists almost 400,000 distinct CDR3 sequences, approximately 20% of them singletons. The rearrangement uses TRBV12-3 or TRBV12-4 and TRBJ1-5, with D uncertain. This receptor was obtained from a male donor with ankylosing spondylitis. Sequenced sample: blood, either unsorted or a sorted T cell fraction (not recorded which). The CDR3 loop is CASSLDEGNQPQHF. The CDR3 bases are TGTGCCAGCAGTTTAGACGAGGGAAACCAGCCCCAGCATTTT.